These T cell receptor beta chains were read from a single sample in a study of blood T cell repertoires in COVID-19. Profiled with immunoSEQ multiplex PCR; TCRdb holds only in-frame clones, not every one. The sample has under 250,000 clones; around 83% are singletons. The sequenced material came from peripheral blood. The receptors stem from a woman aged 18-29 years with acute or convalescent COVID-19. The CDR3 runs from the conserved cysteine through the conserved F or W. The D gene is left open where the match is weak. Not every row has a clone size; where given, it reads once, few, many or a size class.

d_call,v_call,j_call,clone_size,cdr3_aa,cdr3_nt
TRBD1,TRBV5-4,TRBJ2-5,NA,CASSPRDRGETQYF,TGTGCCAGCAGCCCCCGGGACAGAGGAGAGACCCAGTACTTC
TRBD2,TRBV7-9,TRBJ2-5,NA,CASSLDAGGQETQYF,TGTGCCAGCAGCCTCGATGCGGGAGGCCAAGAGACCCAGTACTTC
NA,TRBV19,TRBJ2-4,NA,CASGDRDINIQYF,TGTGCCAGTGGCGACCGGGACATAAACATTCAGTACTTC
TRBD2,TRBV5-8,TRBJ2-1,NA,CASSPTSGRLLAEQFF,TGTGCCAGCAGCCCGACTAGCGGGAGATTGTTGGCTGAGCAGTTCTTC
TRBD1,TRBV27,TRBJ2-7,NA,CASSTRDRRRSYEQYF,TGTGCCAGCAGTACTCGGGACAGGAGAAGATCCTACGAGCAGTACTTC
NA,TRBV27,TRBJ2-7,NA,CASSSQNSYEQYF,TGTGCCAGCAGTTCTCAGAACTCCTACGAGCAGTACTTC
NA,TRBV18,TRBJ2-3,NA,CASSPGPGTQYF,TGTGCCAGCTCACCAGGTCCGGGAACGCAGTATTTT
NA,TRBV3-1/TRBV3-2,TRBJ1-1,NA,CASSLGVKSNTEAFF,TGTGCCAGCAGCCTAGGGGTGAAGTCGAACACTGAAGCTTTCTTT
TRBD1,TRBV7-8,TRBJ2-5,NA,CASSWGTALSETQYF,TGTGCCAGCAGCTGGGGGACAGCCTTAAGTGAGACCCAGTACTTC
NA,TRBV19,TRBJ1-6,NA,CASSPDSSYNSPLHF,TGTGCCAGTAGTCCAGACAGCTCCTATAATTCACCCCTCCACTTT
TRBD1,TRBV28,TRBJ1-3,NA,CASTRDRGSGNTIYF,TGTGCCAGCACCAGGGACAGGGGCTCTGGAAACACCATATATTTT
TRBD1,TRBV5-1,TRBJ2-7,NA,CASNTIPETGSYEQYF,TGCGCCAGCAACACCATCCCGGAGACAGGGAGCTACGAGCAGTACTTC
NA,TRBV27,TRBJ1-5,NA,CASSISLLRNQPQHF,TGTGCCAGCAGCATATCACTCCTTCGCAATCAGCCCCAGCATTTT
NA,TRBV15,TRBJ1-4,NA,CATSRAGSTNEKLFF,TGTGCCACCAGCAGAGCAGGGTCAACTAATGAAAAACTGTTTTTT
TRBD2,TRBV14,TRBJ2-7,NA,CASSPAWRENEQYF,TGTGCCAGCAGCCCTGCCTGGCGGGAGAACGAGCAGTACTTC
TRBD1,TRBV6-5,TRBJ1-2,NA,CASSYSGTATFYGYTF,TGTGCCAGCAGTTACTCCGGGACAGCTACTTTCTATGGCTACACCTTC
NA,TRBV7-2,TRBJ1-3,once,CASSLVTGTGNTIYF,TGTGCCAGCAGCTTAGTCACAGGGACTGGAAACACCATATATTTT
NA,TRBV30,TRBJ1-2,once,CAWSVGSRQGEGYTF,TGTGCCTGGAGTGTAGGTAGTCGGCAGGGTGAGGGCTACACCTTC
NA,TRBV12-3/TRBV12-4,TRBJ2-3,NA,CASSLFEDTQYF,TGTGCCAGCAGTTTATTTGAGGATACGCAGTATTTT
TRBD2,TRBV7-9,TRBJ2-2,NA,CASSRGLAAGELFF,TGTGCCAGCAGCAGGGGACTAGCCGCCGGGGAGCTGTTTTTT
TRBD2,TRBV9,TRBJ2-3,NA,CASSVSGGDTDTQYF,TGTGCCAGCAGCGTCAGCGGGGGAGACACAGATACGCAGTATTTT
NA,TRBV24-1,TRBJ2-1,NA,CATSDLARGSEQFF,TGTGCCACCAGTGATTTAGCTAGAGGGAGTGAGCAGTTCTTC
NA,TRBV29-1,TRBJ2-5,few,CSVGTGRAETQYF,TGCAGCGTTGGGACAGGGAGGGCGGAGACCCAGTACTTC
TRBD2,TRBV6-5,TRBJ2-7,NA,CASSYDYRGDYEQYF,TGTGCCAGCAGTTACGACTACCGGGGGGACTACGAGCAGTACTTC
NA,TRBV7-3,TRBJ1-1,NA,CASSLFVGREAFF,TGTGCCAGCAGCCTGTTCGTTGGCAGGGAAGCTTTCTTT
NA,TRBV7-9,TRBJ2-7,NA,CASSSSGTQNMGEQYF,TGTGCCAGCAGCTCATCCGGGACTCAAAACATGGGGGAGCAGTACTTC